A selection of T cell receptor beta chains follows, all from one sample in a study of blood T cell repertoires in COVID-19. The method was immunoSEQ multiplex PCR; TCRdb's version includes in-frame clones alone and lacks a portion of them. The sample consists of over 300,000 clones, over 70% of them appearing once. The specimen sequenced was peripheral blood. The origin of the receptors is a woman between 50 and 59 years old with acute or convalescent COVID-19. The CDR3 runs from the conserved cysteine through the conserved F or W. The D gene is left open where the match is weak. Rows give clone size only sometimes, using once, few, many, or a class for an expanded clone.

size	D	V	J	length	CDR3	DNA
once	TRBD2	TRBV4-1	TRBJ2-1	18	CASSQDEAGGSWGNEQFF	TGCGCCAGCAGCCAAGATGAGGCGGGAGGCTCCTGGGGCAATGAGCAGTTCTTC
.	TRBD1	TRBV7-6	TRBJ2-2	18	CASSLGQTGGQVTGELFF	TGTGCCAGCAGCTTAGGCCAGACAGGGGGCCAGGTGACGGGGGAGCTGTTTTTT
.	.	TRBV13	TRBJ1-3	14	CASTRTGPGNTIYF	TGTGCCAGCACCCGTACAGGGCCTGGAAACACCATATATTTT
.	TRBD2	TRBV10-3	TRBJ2-3	16	CAIRRSSGGYPDTQYF	TGTGCCATCAGAAGATCCAGCGGGGGGTACCCAGATACGCAGTATTTT
.	TRBD1	TRBV3-1/TRBV3-2	TRBJ2-2	17	CASSQVPGTGDTGELFF	TGTGCCAGCAGCCAAGTTCCCGGGACAGGGGACACCGGGGAGCTGTTTTTT
.	TRBD2	TRBV9	TRBJ2-7	15	CASSVGLAGAYEQYF	TGTGCCAGCAGCGTAGGGCTAGCGGGAGCCTACGAGCAGTACTTC
once	.	TRBV10-1	TRBJ2-3	15	CASSARGLSPYTQYF	TGCGCCAGCAGTGCAAGAGGACTCTCCCCGTATACGCAGTATTTT
.	TRBD1	TRBV5-8	TRBJ2-2	15	CASSPWTGETGELFF	TGTGCCAGCAGCCCCTGGACAGGGGAAACCGGGGAGCTGTTTTTT
.	TRBD1	TRBV7-2	TRBJ2-1	15	CASSWDRGRYNEQFF	TGTGCCAGCAGCTGGGACAGGGGACGTTACAATGAGCAGTTCTTC
.	.	TRBV5-1	TRBJ1-1	14	CASSSNPESTEAFF	TGCGCCAGCAGCTCGAACCCCGAGAGCACTGAAGCTTTCTTT
.	.	TRBV28	TRBJ1-4	15	CASSLGGVANEKLFF	TGTGCCAGCAGTTTGGGGGGGGTGGCTAATGAAAAACTGTTTTTT
.	.	TRBV24-1	TRBJ2-3	16	CATSDGSPGSLDTQYF	TGTGCCACCAGTGATGGTTCACCGGGGTCTCTAGATACGCAGTATTTT
.	.	TRBV12-3/TRBV12-4	TRBJ2-2	13	CASTPEATGELFF	TGTGCCAGCACCCCCGAGGCGACCGGGGAGCTGTTTTTT
.	.	TRBV18	TRBJ2-2	14	CASSRGTGTGELFF	TGTGCCAGCTCAAGGGGCACAGGCACCGGGGAGCTGTTTTTT
.	TRBD1	TRBV10-3	TRBJ1-3	14	CASGQESSGNTIYF	TGTGCCAGCGGACAGGAAAGCTCTGGAAACACCATATATTTT
.	TRBD1	TRBV3-1/TRBV3-2	TRBJ1-2	16	CASSRLSDRGGYGYTF	TGTGCCAGCAGCCGCCTTTCAGACAGGGGAGGCTATGGCTACACCTTC
.	TRBD1	TRBV19	TRBJ1-3	14	CASSKGASGNTIYF	TGTGCCAGTAGTAAGGGGGCGTCTGGAAACACCATATATTTT
.	.	TRBV10-1	TRBJ2-2	13	CASSVANTGELFF	TGCGCCAGCAGTGTGGCCAACACCGGGGAGCTGTTTTTT
.	.	TRBV18	TRBJ2-1	15	CASSPGQGSYNEQFF	TGTGCCAGCTCACCCGGGCAGGGCTCCTACAATGAGCAGTTCTTC
few	TRBD1	TRBV24-1	TRBJ1-2	16	CATSDGDRVEDYGYTF	TGTGCCACCAGTGACGGTGACAGGGTCGAAGACTATGGCTACACCTTC
.	TRBD1	TRBV27	TRBJ1-2	17	CASSLIRGQALNYGYTF	TGTGCCAGCAGTTTGATTCGGGGACAGGCGCTTAACTATGGCTACACCTTC
few	TRBD2	TRBV5-4	TRBJ2-3	15	CASSSGTSGRDTQYF	TGTGCCAGCAGCTCCGGGACTAGCGGGAGAGATACGCAGTATTTT
.	TRBD2	TRBV2	TRBJ2-5	14	CASSETSGEETQYF	TGTGCCAGCAGTGAAACTAGCGGAGAAGAGACCCAGTACTTC